This T cell receptor (beta chain) was retrieved from a study of vaccination effects on CD4 cells after COVID-19. Study observations and caveats: There was marked clonal contraction among infection- and vaccine-induced clones late after vaccination.

Germline V CDR1 and CDR2: GTSNPN, SVGIG (reference sequence). The V and J ends lost 7 bases and 5 bases, in that order; junction bases with no gene match: 10. The CDR3 is 14 amino acids. About this clone itself: What it binds is unknown.

Using viral peptide pools, the ViraFEST assay grew out antigen-specific CD4+ T cells prior to sequencing. Investigators separated out CD4+ T cells once approximately 11 days of culture had passed. Negative nucleocapsid antibody tests before and after vaccination confirmed no previous SARS-CoV-2 infection. Two million PBMC per well were cultured with 10 IU/ml IL-2 and approximately 9.1 ug/ml peptides. The method was immunoSEQ multiplex PCR; TCRdb's version includes in-frame clones alone and lacks a portion of them. This sample has around 63,000 clones, with 60% to 80% found just once. V and J are TRBV30 and TRBJ2-5; 10 positions agree with TRBD1. The receptor comes from a human donor who received a COVID-19 vaccine. This sample comprised CD4+ T cells from PBMCs cultured with HCoV-OC43 spike peptides, obtained before COVID-19 vaccination. Specified subset: HCoV-OC43 spike overlapping peptide pool stimulation. The CDR3 region is CAYGQGENSETQYF. The CDR3 region has the DNA TGTGCCTATGGACAGGGGGAGAACTCGGAGACCCAGTACTTC.